The clone carrying this T cell receptor beta chain was counted at least ten times. The trim removed 8 bases at V and 5 bases at J, leaving 8 bases unmatched. CDR3 length: 13 residues. MiXCR was run by TCRdb on the 5' RACE reads, yielding one entry per CDR3 protein. The sample has 200,000 to 250,000 distinct CDR3 sequences; about 10% are singletons. These data come from a study of CD8 T cells in ankylosing spondylitis. The V call is TRBV12-3 or TRBV12-4, the J call TRBJ1-1, with 7 positions matching TRBD1. The TCR sequence derives from a male donor with ankylosing spondylitis or in good health (not recorded which). Material: blood, either unsorted or a sorted T cell fraction (not recorded which). As DNA, the CDR3 is TGTGCCAGCCAAAGGGGGCGGGTGACTGAAGCTTTCTTT. Translation: CASQRGRVTEAFF.